What follows is one T cell receptor (beta chain) and its context. The sample is drawn from a study of cytomegalovirus exposure and HLA in healthy donors. Amplification used 60 Vbeta primers and 13 Jbeta primers. This table comes from immunoSEQ multiplex PCR, and its TCRdb copy is limited to in-frame clones, with some not included. Of some 160,000 clones in the sample, 65% to 85% were seen once. The sequence was obtained from a male donor in good health and CMV-seropositive. The sequenced sample consisted of PBMCs.

In DNA form, the CDR3 reads TGTGCCAGCAGCGTAGATCTAGCGGGGTCTAGCACAGATACGCAGTATTTT. It specifies CASSVDLAGSSTDTQYF. The chain employs TRBV9 and TRBJ2-3, with 9 nucleotides matching TRBD2. J was trimmed by 0 bases and V by 0 bases; bases with no gene match: 5. The CDR3 is 17 residues long. The V gene's germline CDR1 is SGDLS and CDR2 YYNGEE.